This T cell receptor beta chain was captured by sequencing in a study of identical twins (TCRdb year 2016). Looking at the study overall: The study deep-sequenced TCR alpha and beta repertoires from monozygotic twins, unrelated adults of various ages and cord blood to test whether fetal clonotypes persist. To rule out contamination, replicate twin experiments were performed at different times with different library preparation protocols.

The full study reports these points: Compared with coincidental sharing between unrelated individuals, out-of-frame TCR alpha sequences shared between twins showed an excess of sequences with low generation probability. Conclusions relied on cross-sectional statistical analysis, since the same donors could not be followed over many years. Zero-insertion analyses could be partly confounded by invariant T cells such as MAIT and iNKT, although diverse VJ usage argued against such confounding for most clonotypes. Excess twin sharing in beta out-of-frame sequences was weaker because fewer shared sequences lowered the signal-to-noise ratio. Abundant cord blood beta clonotypes had fewer insertions, young adult naive repertoires showed a similar but weaker trend, and memory repertoires showed no such trend. In monozygotic twins, out-of-frame TCR alpha sharing was systematically underestimated by recombination models, although the models agreed with sharing between unrelated individuals.

All donors were healthy Caucasians. Miltenyi CD45RO+ enrichment and human naive T-cell isolation kits were used to isolate memory (CD45RO+) and naive T cells from PBMC. Turning to this clonotype: What antigen it recognizes has not been identified. Base qualities are not provided; no much larger clone lies one nucleotide away.

Taken from cysteine to phenylalanine, the CDR3 has 15 residues. The DNA shown is the 45-base CDR3, in frame from base 1. The germline V gene sets CDR1 to MNHEY and CDR2 to SVGEGT. Trimming removed 6 bases from V and 3 bases from J, leaving 18 bases between the germline ends. Library method: 5' RACE. The listed sequencing device is Illumina HiSeq 2000. Template switching added a universal primer binding site, and the final cDNA carried a unique molecular identifier that allowed TCR cDNA molecules to be counted accurately. First-strand cDNA for TCR alpha and beta chains was synthesized from specific primers in the conserved constant-segment region. To control for contamination, each cDNA library was double barcoded with a SMART-Mk sample barcode plus Illumina barcodes. Two successive PCR steps introduced TruSeq adapter sequences along with Illumina sample barcodes. TCR alpha and beta cDNA libraries were sequenced on the Illumina HiSeq platform with custom primers. On the study's bioinformatics: MiGEC was used to process raw reads and extract unique molecular identifiers, and MiXCR was used to find CDR3 positions. For each individual, recombination models were inferred using an EM algorithm with the repgenHMM and IGoR tools. Shared clonotypes were analyzed with the tcR package in R, and sharing was normalized by the product of cloneset sizes. To study raw recombination free of thymic and clonal selection effects, out-of-frame nonproductive sequences were analyzed. TCRdb took the public reads, trimmed them with fastp at Q25, ran MiXCR for clone calling and kept in-frame beta chains. Entries are consolidated by CDR3 protein sequence, retaining the most common genes and DNA. The V and J calls here are based on TCRdb, not the publication. This sample is represented by roughly 260,000 distinct CDR3 sequences; around 15% of them were singletons. Around 9.5% of the sample is taken by the ten largest.

Here the chain combines TRBV6-2 or TRBV6-3 and TRBJ2-7; confidence is insufficient to name the D gene. The material sequenced was memory (CD45RO+) T cells sorted from blood. The cell subset or site label of this sample denotes: CD45RO+ enriched T cells. This TCR derives from a woman aged 18-30 years in good health. The DNA reads as follows: TGTGCCAGCAGGTCCTCTCACGGATACAGCTACGAGCAGTACTTC. Its amino acids are CASRSSHGYSYEQYF.